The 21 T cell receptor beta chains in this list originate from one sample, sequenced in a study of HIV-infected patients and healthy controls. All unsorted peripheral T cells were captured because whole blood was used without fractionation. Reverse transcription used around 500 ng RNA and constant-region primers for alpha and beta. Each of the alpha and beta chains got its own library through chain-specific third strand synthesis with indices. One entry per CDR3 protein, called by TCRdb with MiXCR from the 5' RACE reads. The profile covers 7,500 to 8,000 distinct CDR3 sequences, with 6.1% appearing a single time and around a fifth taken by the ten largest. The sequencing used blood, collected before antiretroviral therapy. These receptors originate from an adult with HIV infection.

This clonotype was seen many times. CDR3 region: CASSQARTSNQPQHF. The CDR3 DNA reads as TGCGCCAGCAGCCAAGCCCGTACTAGCAATCAGCCCCAGCATTTT. The V call is TRBV4-3, the J call TRBJ1-5; the D is unclear. The CDR3 totals 15 residues. V lost 1 base to trimming and J lost 0 bases, with 7 bases between them. The V gene's germline CDR1 is LGHNA and CDR2 YSLEER.

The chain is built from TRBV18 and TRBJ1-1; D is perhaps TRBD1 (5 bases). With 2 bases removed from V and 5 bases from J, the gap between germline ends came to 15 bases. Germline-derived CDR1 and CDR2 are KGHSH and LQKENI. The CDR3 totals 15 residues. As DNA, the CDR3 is TGTGCCAGCTCACCAAGGCAGGGTGGGCTAACTGAAGCTTTCTTT. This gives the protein CASSPRQGGLTEAFF.

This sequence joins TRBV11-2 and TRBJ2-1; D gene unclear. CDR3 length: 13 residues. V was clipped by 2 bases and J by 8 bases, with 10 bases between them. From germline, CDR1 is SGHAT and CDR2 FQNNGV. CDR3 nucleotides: TGTGCCAGCAGCTTACAAGGTTCCGATGAGCAGTTCTTC. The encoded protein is CASSLQGSDEQFF.

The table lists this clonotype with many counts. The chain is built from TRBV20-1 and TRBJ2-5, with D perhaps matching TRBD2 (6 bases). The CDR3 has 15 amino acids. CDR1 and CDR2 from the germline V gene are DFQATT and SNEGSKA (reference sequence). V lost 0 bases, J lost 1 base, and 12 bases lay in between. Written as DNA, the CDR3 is TGCAGTGCTAGAGAAGGAGGCGGGGTCCAAGAGACCCAGTACTTC. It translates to CSAREGGGVQETQYF.

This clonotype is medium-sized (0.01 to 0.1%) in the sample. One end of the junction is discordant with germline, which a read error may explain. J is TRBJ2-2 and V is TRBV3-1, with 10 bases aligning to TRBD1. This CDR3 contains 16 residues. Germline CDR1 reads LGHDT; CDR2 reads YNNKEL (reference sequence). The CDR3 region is CASSQGTGVDTGELFF. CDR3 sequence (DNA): TGTGCCAGCAGTCAAGGGACAGGGGTGGACACCGGGGAGCTGTTTTTT.

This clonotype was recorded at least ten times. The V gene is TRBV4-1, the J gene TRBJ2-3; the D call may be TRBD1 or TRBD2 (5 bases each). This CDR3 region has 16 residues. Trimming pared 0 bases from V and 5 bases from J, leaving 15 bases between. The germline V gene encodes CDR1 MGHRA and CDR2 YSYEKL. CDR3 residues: CASSQEPREGGDTQYF. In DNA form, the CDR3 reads TGCGCCAGCAGCCAAGAGCCCAGGGAAGGAGGAGATACGCAGTATTTT.

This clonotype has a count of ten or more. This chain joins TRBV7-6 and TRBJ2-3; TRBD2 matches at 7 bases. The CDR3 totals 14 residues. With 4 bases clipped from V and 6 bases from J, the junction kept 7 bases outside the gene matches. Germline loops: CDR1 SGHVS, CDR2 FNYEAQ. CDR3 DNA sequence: TGTGCCAGCAGCTCCCAAGGACTAGAGGATACGCAGTATTTT. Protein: CASSSQGLEDTQYF.

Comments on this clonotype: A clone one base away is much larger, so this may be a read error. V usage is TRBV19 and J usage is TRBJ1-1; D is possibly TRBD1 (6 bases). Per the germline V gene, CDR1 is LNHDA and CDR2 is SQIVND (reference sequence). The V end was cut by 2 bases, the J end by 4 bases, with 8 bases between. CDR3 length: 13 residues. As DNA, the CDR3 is TGTGCCAGTAGTATATGGGGGGCCACTGAAGCTTTCTTT. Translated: CASSIWGATEAFF.

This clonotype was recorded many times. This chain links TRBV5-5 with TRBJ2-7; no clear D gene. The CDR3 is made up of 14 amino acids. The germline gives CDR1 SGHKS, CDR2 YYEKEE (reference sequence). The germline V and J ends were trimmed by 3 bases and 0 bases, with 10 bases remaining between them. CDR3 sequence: CASSSVGNSYEQYF. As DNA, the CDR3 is TGTGCCAGCAGCTCGGTAGGGAACTCCTACGAGCAGTACTTC.

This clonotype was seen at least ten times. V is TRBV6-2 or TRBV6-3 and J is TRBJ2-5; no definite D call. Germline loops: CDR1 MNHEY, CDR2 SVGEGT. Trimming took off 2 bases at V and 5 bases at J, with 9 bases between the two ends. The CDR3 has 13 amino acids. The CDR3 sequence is CASSYSAQETQYF. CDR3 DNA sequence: TGTGCCAGCAGTTACAGTGCCCAGGAGACCCAGTACTTC.

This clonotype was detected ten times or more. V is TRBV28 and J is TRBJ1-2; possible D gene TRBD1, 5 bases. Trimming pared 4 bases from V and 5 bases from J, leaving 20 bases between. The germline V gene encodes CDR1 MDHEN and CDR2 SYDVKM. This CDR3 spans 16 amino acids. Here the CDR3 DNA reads TGTGCCAGCAGTTATCGCCCAACGGGGGATATATATGGCTACACCTTC. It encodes CASSYRPTGDIYGYTF.

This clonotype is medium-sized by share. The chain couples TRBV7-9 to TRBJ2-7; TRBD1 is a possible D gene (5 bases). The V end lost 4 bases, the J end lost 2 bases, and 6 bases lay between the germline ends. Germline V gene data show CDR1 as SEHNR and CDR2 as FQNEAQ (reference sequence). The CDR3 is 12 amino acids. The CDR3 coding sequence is TGTGCCAGCAGCTCGACAGCCTACGAGCAGTACTTC. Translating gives CASSSTAYEQYF.

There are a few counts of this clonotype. The CDR3 DNA is TGTGCCAGCAGCTTAGCGGATCGGCAGTTGGATGGCTACACCTTC. Amino acid sequence: CASSLADRQLDGYTF. The chain is built from TRBV7-9 and TRBJ1-2; D ambiguous. Trimming cost V 0 bases and J 6 bases, with 14 bases left between them. The CDR3 is 15 amino acids. CDR1 SEHNR and CDR2 FQNEAQ come from the germline V gene (reference sequence).

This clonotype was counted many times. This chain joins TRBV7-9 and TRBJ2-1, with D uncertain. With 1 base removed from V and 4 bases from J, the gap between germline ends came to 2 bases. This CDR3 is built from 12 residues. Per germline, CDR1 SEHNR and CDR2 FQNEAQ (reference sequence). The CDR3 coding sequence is TGTGCCAGCAGCTTAGGGTACAATGAGCAGTTCTTC. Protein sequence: CASSLGYNEQFF.

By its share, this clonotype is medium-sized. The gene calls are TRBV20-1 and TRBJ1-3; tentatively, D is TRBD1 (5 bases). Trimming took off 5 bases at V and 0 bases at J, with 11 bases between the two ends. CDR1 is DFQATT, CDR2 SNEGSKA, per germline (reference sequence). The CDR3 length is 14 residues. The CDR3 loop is CSAPDRTSGNTIYF. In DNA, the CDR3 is TGCAGTGCTCCTGACAGAACCTCTGGAAACACCATATATTTT.

This CDR3 is CAIRTERYEQYV. The CDR3 DNA reads as TGTGCCATCCGGACGGAGCGCTACGAGCAGTACGTC. The gene calls are TRBV19 and TRBJ2-7; no reliable D call. CDR1 and CDR2 from the germline V gene are LNHDA and SQIVND (reference sequence). The V gene lost 10 bases and the J gene lost 3 bases, with 13 bases spanning the gap. The CDR3 sequence is 12 residues long.

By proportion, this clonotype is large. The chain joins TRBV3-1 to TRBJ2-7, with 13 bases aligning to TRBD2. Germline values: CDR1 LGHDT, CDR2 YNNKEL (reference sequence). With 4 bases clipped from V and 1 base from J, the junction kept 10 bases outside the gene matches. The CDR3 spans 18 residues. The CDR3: CASSPRGLAGDYSYEQYF. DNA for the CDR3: TGTGCCAGCAGCCCGCGAGGACTAGCGGGGGACTATTCCTACGAGCAGTACTTC.

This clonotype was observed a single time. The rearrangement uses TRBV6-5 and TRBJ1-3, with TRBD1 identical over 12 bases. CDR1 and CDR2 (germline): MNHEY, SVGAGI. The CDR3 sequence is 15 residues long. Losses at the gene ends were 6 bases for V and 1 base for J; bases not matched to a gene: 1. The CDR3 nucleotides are TGTGCCAGCAGGGGACAGGGGGCTTCTGGAAACACCATATATTTT. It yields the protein CASRGQGASGNTIYF.

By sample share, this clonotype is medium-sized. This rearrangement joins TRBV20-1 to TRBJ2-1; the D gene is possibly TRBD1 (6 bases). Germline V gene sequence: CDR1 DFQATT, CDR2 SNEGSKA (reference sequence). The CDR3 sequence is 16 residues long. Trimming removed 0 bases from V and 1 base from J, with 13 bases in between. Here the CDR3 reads CSARDMGAGSYNEQFF. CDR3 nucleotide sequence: TGCAGTGCTAGAGATATGGGGGCCGGTTCCTACAATGAGCAGTTCTTC.

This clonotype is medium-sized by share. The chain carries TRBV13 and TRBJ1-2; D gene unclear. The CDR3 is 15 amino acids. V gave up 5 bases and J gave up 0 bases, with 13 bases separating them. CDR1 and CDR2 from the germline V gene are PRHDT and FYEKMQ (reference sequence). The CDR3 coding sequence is TGTGCCAGCAGCCCCGAGGGCAGGTCTAACTATGGCTACACCTTC. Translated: CASSPEGRSNYGYTF.

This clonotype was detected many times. In DNA form, the CDR3 reads TGCGCCAGCAGTTGGTTGGACAGGGCAAACATGAACACTGAAGCTTTCTTT. This gives the protein CASSWLDRANMNTEAFF. The chain recombines TRBV5-1 with TRBJ1-1; 8 bases are a match to TRBD1. This CDR3 contains 17 residues. Trimming at V came to 5 bases and at J to 0 bases, leaving 12 bases not matched to a gene. Germline CDR1 and CDR2: SGHRS and YFSETQ. Complete variable domain (other parts from reference TRBV5-1 and TRBJ1-1): KAGVTQTPRYLIKTRGQQVTLSCSPISGHRSVSWYQQTPGQGLQFLFEYFSETQRNKGNFPGRFSGRQFSNSRSEMNVSTLELGDSALYLCASSWLDRANMNTEAFFGQGTRLTVV.